Presented here are 23 T cell receptor beta chains from one specimen sequenced in a study of blood T cell repertoires in COVID-19. Clones were sequenced by immunoSEQ multiplex PCR, and TCRdb holds only the in-frame ones, with some missing. The sample includes some 220,000 clones, under 85% of them seen just once. Sequencing was performed on peripheral blood. Every receptor here comes from a woman in her twenties or thirties with COVID-19, enrolled during active disease.

This clone came up a few times. The CDR3 bases are TGTGCCAGCAGCCCCTGGGGGCAGGGGAACACTGAAGCTTTCTTT. Its translation: CASSPWGQGNTEAFF. The chain joins TRBV9 to TRBJ1-1; a possible D gene is TRBD1 (6 bases). The germline V and J ends were trimmed by 4 bases and 1 base, with 14 bases remaining between them. The CDR3 totals 15 residues. CDR1 is SGDLS and CDR2 is YYNGEE in the germline V gene.

The chain couples TRBV5-1 to TRBJ1-5; 10 bases map to TRBD1. Losses at the gene ends were 2 bases for V and 5 bases for J; bases not matched to a gene: 1. The CDR3 runs to 14 residues. The germline V gene encodes CDR1 SGHRS and CDR2 YFSETQ. The chain's CDR3 is CASSLGQGDQPQHF. The CDR3, as DNA: TGCGCCAGCAGCTTAGGACAGGGGGATCAGCCCCAGCATTTT.

J is TRBJ1-1 and V is TRBV20-1; D gene ambiguous. CDR1 and CDR2 (germline): DFQATT, SNEGSKA (reference sequence). The CDR3 spans 11 residues. V dropped 3 bases and J dropped 8 bases, with 10 bases sitting between them. The DNA for the CDR3 is TGCAGTGCTAGTCAGGCGACCGAAGCTTTCTTT. Translation gives CSASQATEAFF.

The J gene is TRBJ2-7, the V gene TRBV5-4, with TRBD2 as a possible D gene (6 bases). V was cut by 0 bases and J by 5 bases, with 15 bases left in between. The CDR3 sequence is 15 residues long. The germline V gene has CDR1 SGHNT and CDR2 YYREEE (reference sequence). Written as DNA, the CDR3 is TGTGCCAGCAGCTTGGAACCGGCGGGGTCCCACGAGCAGTACTTC. Amino acids: CASSLEPAGSHEQYF.

The chain joins TRBV7-2 to TRBJ2-5; 14 nucleotides match TRBD2. The CDR3 spans 16 residues. Germline lookup yields CDR1 SGHTA and CDR2 FQGNSA. Trimming removed 5 bases from V and 5 bases from J; junction bases left unmatched: 7. CDR3 bases: TGTGCCAGCAGCCGGGGACTAGCGGGAGAGGGGGAGACCCAGTACTTC. Protein: CASSRGLAGEGETQYF.

This rearrangement joins TRBV19 to TRBJ2-7; weak D call: TRBD1 (7 bases). The V gene's germline CDR1 is LNHDA and CDR2 SQIVND (reference sequence). The length of the CDR3 is 14 residues. Trimming shortened V by 6 bases and J by 5 bases, and 17 bases separated the two germline ends. CDR3 sequence (DNA): TGTGCCAGTAGATTGGCCAGGGGGGAAAACGAGCAGTACTTC. This translates into CASRLARGENEQYF.

The chain has TRBV29-1 and TRBJ2-6; 7 bases map to TRBD2. This CDR3 is 17 amino acids long. J lost 2 bases, V lost 4 bases, and 11 bases had no gene match. Looked up from germline, CDR1 is SQVTM and CDR2 is ANQGSEA. CDR3 nucleotides: TGCAGCGTTGTCGGACCGAGACTAGCTGCTGGGGCCAACGTCCTGACTTTC. Protein product: CSVVGPRLAAGANVLTF.

This clone has at least ten counts. The V and J genes are TRBV7-9 and TRBJ2-7, with 13 nucleotides matching TRBD2. This CDR3 contains 18 residues. After removal of 4 bases from V and 5 bases from J, the junction contained 14 bases not matched to a gene. The V gene's germline CDR1 is SEHNR and CDR2 FQNEAQ (reference sequence). CDR3 loop: CASSSPTSGRPSSNEQYF. CDR3 bases: TGTGCCAGCAGCTCCCCGACTAGCGGGAGGCCCAGTTCGAACGAGCAGTACTTC.

The CDR3 spells CSACTSGGYEQYF. The CDR3, as DNA: TGCAGCGCCTGTACTAGCGGGGGGTACGAGCAGTACTTC. The genes are TRBV29-1 and TRBJ2-7, with 12 bases identical to TRBD2. The germline gives CDR1 SQVTM, CDR2 ANQGSEA. V lost 7 bases and J lost 4; bases outside the gene matches: 5. This CDR3 has 13 residues.

In this sample, this clone turned up a few times. The chain carries TRBV20-1 and TRBJ2-3; possible D gene TRBD1, 6 bases. Germline assignment: CDR1 DFQATT and CDR2 SNEGSKA (reference sequence). CDR3 size: 15 residues. Trimming removed 4 bases from V and 0 bases from J, with 14 bases in between. The CDR3 DNA sequence: TGCAGTGCTACTGATCACAGGGCTAGCACAGATACGCAGTATTTT. This sequence encodes CSATDHRASTDTQYF.

The genes are TRBV6-4 and TRBJ1-5; no clear D. The germline V gene has CDR1 MRHNA and CDR2 SNTAGT. This CDR3 contains 14 residues. Trimming removed 3 bases at V and 4 bases at J, with 10 bases between. The CDR3 nucleotides read TGTGCCAGCAGTGATTGGCAGAAGAATCAGCCCCAGCATTTT. This sequence encodes CASSDWQKNQPQHF.

The chain couples TRBV7-3 to TRBJ2-3; perhaps TRBD2 as D (5 bases). Trimming cost V 4 bases and J 0 bases, with 11 bases left between them. The CDR3 has 15 residues. CDR1 is SGHTA and CDR2 is FQGTGA in the germline V gene. The CDR3 sequence: CASSSSGTSTDTQYF. In DNA form, the CDR3 reads TGTGCCAGCAGCTCCAGCGGAACTAGCACAGATACGCAGTATTTT.

The CDR3 sequence is CAWSVGGGPNFNEQYF. CDR3 nucleotides: TGTGCCTGGAGTGTGGGCGGGGGGCCCAATTTCAACGAGCAGTACTTC. The chain combines TRBV30 with TRBJ2-7; 8 bases align to TRBD2. The V segment lost 0 bases and the J segment 5 bases; nucleotides outside the gene matches: 12. Germline CDR1 and CDR2: GTSNPN and SVGIG (reference sequence). CDR3 size: 16 residues.

The V gene is TRBV29-1, the J gene TRBJ2-5; no firm D call. The CDR3 consists of 12 residues. In germline, CDR1 is SQVTM, CDR2 ANQGSEA. The V end was cut by 6 bases, the J end by 3 bases, with 11 bases between. The CDR3 sequence is CSVAWLEETQYF. The DNA of the CDR3 is TGCAGCGTCGCATGGCTGGAAGAGACCCAGTACTTC.

This clone occurred many times. This rearrangement joins TRBV15 to TRBJ2-2; 7 bases are shared with TRBD2. The J segment lost 6 bases and the V segment lost 0 bases, leaving 10 bases of the junction unmatched. The CDR3 runs to 17 residues. Germline V CDR1 and CDR2: LNHNV, YYDKDF (reference sequence). The CDR3, as DNA: TGTGCCACCAGCAGAGAAACTGCGACTAGCCGACCCGGGGAGCTGTTTTTT. It yields the protein CATSRETATSRPGELFF.

The chain recombines TRBV4-2 with TRBJ1-4, with D perhaps TRBD1 (6 bases). Germline loops: CDR1 LGHNA, CDR2 YNFKEQ. CDR3 length: 15 amino acids. Trimming cost V 4 bases and J 6 bases, with 15 bases left between them. CDR3 loop: CASSRRGASDEKLFF. The CDR3 DNA is TGTGCCAGCAGCCGGCGGGGGGCGTCGGATGAAAAACTGTTTTTT.

The genes are TRBV19 and TRBJ2-7, with 11 bases fitting TRBD2. The germline gives CDR1 LNHDA, CDR2 SQIVND (reference sequence). The CDR3 contains 13 residues. Trimming took 9 bases from V and 6 from J; bases not matched to a gene: 7. CDR3 amino acids: CASRTSGSSEQYF. The CDR3 nucleotides are TGTGCCAGCCGAACTAGCGGGAGCTCCGAGCAGTACTTC.

V is TRBV9 and J is TRBJ2-3; 7 bases match TRBD2. With V trimmed by 5 bases and J by 4 bases, 7 bases remained unmatched. The CDR3 runs 14 residues. Per germline, CDR1 SGDLS and CDR2 YYNGEE. Here the CDR3 DNA reads TGTGCCAGCAGTGTCGATGGGGGGGCAGATACGCAGTATTTT. The encoded protein is CASSVDGGADTQYF.

This rearrangement joins TRBV12-3 or TRBV12-4 to TRBJ1-2; D is unresolved. V was pared by 7 bases and J by 6 bases, with 15 bases between. The CDR3 totals 13 residues. The CDR3 DNA reads TGTGCCAGCACCTCCAGCAGGTCTGATGGCTACACCTTC. As protein: CASTSSRSDGYTF.

The chain uses TRBV27 and TRBJ2-3, with 11 nucleotides matching TRBD2. The CDR3 runs to 15 residues. Germline V CDR1 and CDR2: MNHEY, SMNVEV (reference sequence). V gave up 5 bases and J gave up 7 bases; unmatched junction bases: 8. This CDR3 reads CASSVTGTSGYTQYF. As DNA, the CDR3 is TGTGCCAGCAGTGTAACCGGGACTAGCGGATATACGCAGTATTTT.

The rearrangement joins TRBV6-2 or TRBV6-3 to TRBJ1-6, with 9 bases lining up with TRBD1. V was clipped by 5 bases and J by 9 bases; unmatched bases: 14. The length of the CDR3 is 17 residues. Germline V lookup: CDR1 MNHEY, CDR2 SVGEGT. CDR3 region: CASSPMGPGQGASPLHF. DNA for the CDR3: TGTGCCAGCAGTCCCATGGGGCCGGGACAGGGTGCTTCACCCCTCCACTTT.

The chain links TRBV28 to TRBJ1-3, with no clear D. V was clipped by 3 bases and J by 8 bases, with 8 bases between them. This CDR3 region has 12 residues. Per the germline V gene, CDR1 is MDHEN and CDR2 is SYDVKM. This chain's CDR3 is CASSFSADTIYF. The CDR3, as DNA: TGTGCCAGCAGTTTTTCGGCGGACACCATATATTTT.

The rearrangement joins TRBV7-2 to TRBJ2-1; 7 nucleotides match TRBD1. The germline CDR1 and CDR2 sequences are SGHTA and FQGNSA. The CDR3 covers 16 residues. V shed 4 bases and J 5 bases; nucleotides not matched to a gene: 11. CDR3 DNA sequence: TGTGCCAGCAGCTATTCCGGGACCCAGGGGGACAATGAGCAGTTCTTC. Translated, it gives CASSYSGTQGDNEQFF. Combining the CDR3 with reference TRBV7-2 and TRBJ2-1 gives the whole variable domain GAGVSQSPSNKVTEKGKDVELRCDPISGHTALYWYRQSLGQGLEFLIYFQGNSAPDKSGLPSDRFSAERTGGSVSTLTIQRTQQEDSAVYLCASSYSGTQGDNEQFFGPGTRLTVL.